Listed below are T cell receptor beta chains from one sample, sequenced in a study of blood T cell repertoires in COVID-19. Only in-frame clones appear in the TCRdb table, and some are missing; sequencing was by immunoSEQ multiplex PCR. The sample lists fewer than 450,000 clones; 88% were seen once. The sequenced material came from PBMCs or T cells enriched from blood (not recorded which). These receptors originate from a woman aged 18-35 years who had recovered from COVID-19. Each CDR3 is given with its conserved first and last residue. The D gene is left open where the match is weak. Expanded clones are given a class, and other clones once, few, many or no size at all.

TRBJ1-1 | TRBV3-1/TRBV3-2 | . | . | CASSRFRNTEAFF | TGTGCCAGCAGCCGTTTCAGGAACACTGAAGCTTTCTTT
TRBJ1-2 | TRBV18 | . | . | CASSPHRDYGYTF | TGTGCCAGCTCACCTCACCGAGACTATGGCTACACCTTC
TRBJ2-3 | TRBV28 | few | . | CASNSGTDTQYF | TGTGCCAGCAACTCGGGTACAGATACGCAGTATTTT
TRBJ1-1 | TRBV7-9 | few | . | CASSLASRDTEAFF | TGTGCCAGCAGCTTAGCCTCGAGAGACACTGAAGCTTTCTTT
TRBJ2-7 | TRBV10-3 | . | TRBD1 | CAIRKGTGGFEQYF | TGTGCCATCAGGAAAGGGACAGGGGGCTTCGAGCAGTACTTC
TRBJ1-2 | TRBV3-1/TRBV3-2 | . | TRBD1 | CASSDTGAGGYTF | TGTGCCAGCAGCGATACAGGGGCCGGAGGCTACACCTTC
TRBJ1-5 | TRBV27 | . | TRBD1 | CASSPTQGALNQPQHF | TGTGCCAGCAGTCCCACTCAGGGGGCTTTAAATCAGCCCCAGCATTTT
TRBJ1-2 | TRBV3-1/TRBV3-2 | . | . | CASSQEYSNYGYTF | TGTGCCAGCAGCCAAGAGTACAGCAACTATGGCTACACCTTC
TRBJ2-1 | TRBV5-1 | . | . | CASSGGGAGYNEQFF | TGCGCCAGCAGTGGCGGGGGCGCAGGTTACAATGAGCAGTTCTTC
TRBJ2-3 | TRBV6-4 | medium-sized | TRBD2 | CASSVAGGTDTQYF | TGTGCCAGCAGTGTAGCGGGGGGGACAGATACGCAGTATTTT
TRBJ1-6 | TRBV24-1 | . | TRBD1 | CANPTGTYNSPLHF | TGTGCCAACCCGACAGGGACCTATAATTCACCCCTCCACTTT
TRBJ1-1 | TRBV5-6 | . | . | CASRLGDMNTEAFF | TGTGCCAGCAGACTAGGGGACATGAACACTGAAGCTTTCTTT
TRBJ1-2 | TRBV19 | . | . | CASSTNTGRPRYTF | TGTGCCAGTAGTACTAACACCGGGAGACCCCGCTACACCTTC
TRBJ1-6 | TRBV5-6 | . | . | CASSVGTLEAPLHF | TGTGCCAGCAGCGTCGGGACTTTGGAGGCACCCCTCCACTTT
TRBJ1-1 | TRBV9 | . | . | CASSGITGNTEAFF | TGTGCCAGCAGCGGAATTACAGGAAACACTGAAGCTTTCTTT
TRBJ2-1 | TRBV7-9 | once | . | CASSLGAGQGYNEQFF | TGTGCCAGCAGCTTAGGTGCGGGTCAGGGGTACAATGAGCAGTTCTTC
TRBJ1-2 | TRBV7-6 | . | TRBD1 | CASSGLQGANGYTF | TGTGCCAGCAGCGGATTACAGGGGGCGAATGGCTACACCTTC
TRBJ1-3 | TRBV27 | . | TRBD1 | CASSKTGAGNTIYF | TGTGCCAGCAGCAAGACAGGGGCCGGAAACACCATATATTTT
TRBJ1-2 | TRBV9 | . | TRBD1 | CASSVAGQGDYGYTF | TGTGCCAGCAGCGTAGCGGGACAGGGAGACTATGGCTACACCTTC
TRBJ2-7 | TRBV19 | . | TRBD2 | CASRAGGSSYEQYF | TGTGCCAGTAGAGCGGGGGGGAGCTCCTACGAGCAGTACTTC
TRBJ1-4 | TRBV18 | . | TRBD1 | CASSPGQGDEKLFF | TGTGCCAGCTCACCGGGACAGGGGGATGAAAAACTGTTTTTT
TRBJ1-5 | TRBV3-1/TRBV3-2 | . | . | CASSQSHRSQPQHF | TGTGCCAGCAGCCAATCACACAGGTCCCAGCCCCAGCATTTT
TRBJ2-1 | TRBV20-1 | . | TRBD2 | CSPGGDEQFF | TGCAGCCCGGGGGGGGATGAGCAGTTCTTC
TRBJ2-3 | TRBV9 | . | TRBD2 | CASSTLAGGTDTQYF | TGTGCCAGCAGCACTTTAGCGGGGGGGACAGATACGCAGTATTTT
TRBJ1-5 | TRBV19 | once | . | CASSGVGAYSNQPQHF | TGTGCCAGTTCAGGGGTAGGGGCTTATAGCAATCAGCCCCAGCATTTT
TRBJ1-2 | TRBV15 | . | . | CATSMAGKYGYTF | TGTGCCACCAGCATGGCAGGGAAATATGGCTACACCTTC
TRBJ2-3 | TRBV10-3 | . | . | CATAGGQWGAGTQYF | TGTGCCACCGCAGGTGGACAGTGGGGCGCGGGTACGCAGTATTTT
TRBJ2-5 | TRBV2 | . | . | CAIVYSTRETQYF | TGTGCCATCGTCTACTCCACCCGGGAGACCCAGTACTTC
TRBJ1-3 | TRBV11-2 | . | . | CASSLSTSGNTIYF | TGTGCCAGCAGCTTGAGTACCTCTGGAAACACCATATATTTT
TRBJ2-7 | TRBV27 | . | . | CASSLRGSYEQYF | TGTGCCAGCAGTTTACGGGGTTCCTACGAGCAGTACTTC
TRBJ2-3 | TRBV19 | . | . | CASSDTSGTDTQYF | TGTGCCAGTAGTGACACGTCCGGCACAGATACGCAGTATTTT
TRBJ2-7 | TRBV11-2 | few | . | CASSSPIRGEGSIFYEQYF | TGTGCCAGCAGCTCCCCTATCCGGGGTGAGGGCAGCATCTTCTACGAGCAGTACTTC
TRBJ2-3 | TRBV30 | . | . | CAWSNSFRGADTQYF | TGTGCCTGGAGTAATAGTTTTCGGGGTGCAGATACGCAGTATTTT
TRBJ1-2 | TRBV11-2 | . | . | CASSLGQDYGYTF | TGTGCCAGCAGCTTAGGGCAGGACTATGGCTACACCTTC
TRBJ2-6 | TRBV5-1 | . | TRBD1 | CASTGDRGKGANVLTF | TGCGCCAGCACCGGGGACAGGGGTAAAGGGGCCAACGTCCTGACTTTC
TRBJ2-6 | TRBV7-9 | . | . | CASSLDFRDTHSGANVLTF | TGTGCCAGCAGCTTAGACTTTCGGGACACCCACTCTGGGGCCAACGTCCTGACTTTC
TRBJ1-5 | TRBV19 | . | . | CASKRLNSNQPQHF | TGTGCCAGTAAACGGTTAAATAGCAATCAGCCCCAGCATTTT
TRBJ2-3 | TRBV27 | . | TRBD1 | CASSFASGGGPDTQYF | TGTGCCAGCAGTTTCGCGTCAGGGGGCGGACCAGATACGCAGTATTTT
TRBJ1-2 | TRBV19 | . | . | CASSSVNRESSGYTF | TGTGCCAGTAGCTCAGTTAACAGGGAGTCGAGTGGCTACACCTTC
TRBJ1-6 | TRBV7-3 | . | . | CASSLSSYNSPLHF | TGTGCCAGCAGCCTCAGCTCCTATAATTCACCCCTCCACTTT
TRBJ2-5 | TRBV19 | . | TRBD2 | CASSMKGSGGVETQYF | TGTGCCAGTAGTATGAAAGGTAGCGGGGGGGTCGAGACCCAGTACTTC